The 30 T cell receptor beta chains given below trace back to one sample, sequenced in a study of cytomegalovirus exposure and HLA in healthy donors. The PCR made use of 60 Vbeta and 13 Jbeta primers. Repertoires were generated with immunoSEQ multiplex PCR, while TCRdb's copy carries only in-frame clones and drops some. The top ten clones hold roughly 5.9% of a sample with about 150,000 clones, 65% to 85% of them seen once. The source material was PBMCs. The origin of the receptors is a woman in her 40s in good health and CMV-seropositive.

The chain employs TRBV13 and TRBJ2-7; 10 positions agree with TRBD2. This CDR3 region has 13 residues. V shed 3 bases and J 6 bases; nucleotides not matched to a gene: 2. The germline V gene has CDR1 PRHDT and CDR2 FYEKMQ (reference sequence). Here the CDR3 DNA reads TGTGCCAGCAGCTTTCTAGCGGGAGCCGAGCAGTACTTC. Amino acids: CASSFLAGAEQYF.

The J gene is TRBJ2-5, the V gene TRBV10-3; 7 bases align to TRBD1. Judging by the DNA end, TRBJ2-7 fits better; the J call may be wrong. The CDR3 runs 14 residues. Germline-derived CDR1 and CDR2 are ENHRY and SYGVKD. CDR3 nucleotides: TGTGCCATCAGTGGAGCGACAGGGCTCTACGAGCAGTACTTC. Translating it yields CAISGATGLYEQYF.

This chain uses TRBV29-1 with TRBJ2-4, with a weak D call TRBD2 (5 bases). The CDR3 has 13 amino acids. The germline CDR1 and CDR2 sequences are SQVTM and ANQGSEA. V lost 5 bases and J 6 bases, leaving 14 bases between the germline ends. Written as DNA, the CDR3 is TGCAGCGTTCTAGGGAGCGGCGGAAACATTCAGTACTTC. Its protein product is CSVLGSGGNIQYF.

The chain employs TRBV5-1 and TRBJ1-2; 9 bases agree with TRBD1. The CDR3 is 14 residues long. CDR1 SGHRS and CDR2 YFSETQ come from the germline V gene. V was clipped by 4 bases and J by 7 bases; unmatched bases: 8. Written as DNA, the CDR3 is TGCGCCAGCAGCGGGGACAGGGATGGTCGTGGCTACACCTTC. This encodes CASSGDRDGRGYTF.

This chain uses TRBV12-5 with TRBJ2-1; 8 bases are shared with TRBD2. From germline, CDR1 is LGHNT and CDR2 FRNRAP. This CDR3 comprises 15 residues. Unmatched junction bases numbered 13, after V lost 6 bases and J lost 9 bases. The CDR3 coding sequence is TGTGCTAGTGGCCGGGGGGGACTGGGGGATGGTGAGCAGTTCTTC. This sequence encodes CASGRGGLGDGEQFF.

The chain recombines TRBV18 with TRBJ1-1, with a possible D match to TRBD1 (6 bases). The CDR3 contains 18 residues. The V and J ends lost 1 base and 1 base respectively, with 19 bases between them. Germline V gene lookup returns CDR1 KGHSH and CDR2 LQKENI. CDR3 loop: CASSPLQTGLNSNTEAFF. The CDR3 nucleotides read TGTGCCAGCTCACCACTTCAGACAGGATTAAACTCGAACACTGAAGCTTTCTTT.

The rearrangement joins TRBV28 to TRBJ1-2; 9 bases fit TRBD1. Germline CDR1 and CDR2: MDHEN and SYDVKM. The CDR3 extends over 17 amino acids. J gave up 5 bases and V 3 bases, and 13 bases lay outside the gene matches. The DNA for the CDR3 is TGTGCCAGCAGTTTTCCGGGACAGGGAATATCAAGATATGGCTACACCTTC. This gives the protein CASSFPGQGISRYGYTF.

This rearrangement joins TRBV28 to TRBJ1-1; D is unresolved. Germline CDR1 and CDR2: MDHEN and SYDVKM. V lost 5 bases, J lost 12 bases, and 19 bases lay in between. The CDR3 runs 13 residues. CDR3 sequence (DNA): TGTGCCAGCAGTGCCCAGGAAGATCTTATCCCTTTCTTT. It codes for CASSAQEDLIPFF.

V usage is TRBV25-1 and J usage is TRBJ1-4, with TRBD1 matching over 7 bases. Germline-derived CDR1 and CDR2 are MGHDK and SYGVNS. This CDR3 is built from 17 residues. V lost 5 bases, J lost 8 bases, and 17 bases stayed unmatched. The CDR3 DNA reads as TGTGCCAGCAGTATTTACATCAGACAGGGATTAACGGAAAAACTGTTTTTT. Translated, it gives CASSIYIRQGLTEKLFF.

The chain has TRBV9 and TRBJ1-1; D call uncertain. Trimming took 3 bases from V and 1 from J, leaving 10 bases between them. The CDR3 totals 14 residues. Germline CDR1 and CDR2: SGDLS and YYNGEE. CDR3 nucleotide sequence: TGTGCCAGCAGCGGAGGACTCTCGAACACTGAAGCTTTCTTT. The encoded protein is CASSGGLSNTEAFF.

The gene calls are TRBV27 and TRBJ2-7, with 9 positions matching TRBD1. V lost 5 bases, J lost 0 bases, and 5 bases stayed unmatched. In germline, CDR1 is MNHEY, CDR2 SMNVEV (reference sequence). There are 15 residues in the CDR3. In DNA, the CDR3 is TGTGCCAGCAGTCGACCGGGACAGGGCTCCTACGAGCAGTACTTC. It codes for CASSRPGQGSYEQYF.

This chain connects TRBV7-9 to TRBJ1-5, with unresolved D. CDR1 SEHNR and CDR2 FQNEAQ come from the germline V gene (reference sequence). Trimming shortened V by 5 bases and J by 2 bases, and 10 bases separated the two germline ends. This CDR3 spans 14 amino acids. This CDR3 reads CASSRAGGNQPQHF. CDR3 DNA: TGTGCCAGCAGCCGGGCGGGAGGCAATCAGCCCCAGCATTTT. Supplemented by reference TRBV7-9 and TRBJ1-5, the full variable domain reads DTGVSQNPRHKITKRGQNVTFRCDPISEHNRLYWYRQTLGQGPEFLTYFQNEAQLEKSRLLSDRFSAERPKGSFSTLEIQRTEQGDSAMYLCASSRAGGNQPQHFGDGTRLSIL.

This chain joins TRBV28 and TRBJ2-5, with 12 bases matching TRBD2. This CDR3 has 15 residues. The junction had 3 bases not matched to a gene; V was cut back by 5 bases and J by 2 bases. Germline CDR1 MDHEN, CDR2 SYDVKM. CDR3 sequence reads: CASSKGLAGQETQYF. CDR3 in DNA: TGTGCCAGCAGTAAAGGACTAGCGGGACAAGAGACCCAGTACTTC.

The chain recombines TRBV2 with TRBJ2-5; D perhaps matches TRBD1 (6 bases). The J call is doubtful: the DNA matches TRBJ2-7 better. Germline loops: CDR1 SNHLY, CDR2 FYNNEI. This CDR3 has 12 amino acids. The CDR3 region is CASSRDNYEQYF. The CDR3, as DNA: TGTGCCAGCAGCCGGGACAACTACGAGCAGTACTTC.

The V and J genes are TRBV19 and TRBJ1-1, with a weak D call TRBD1 (5 bases). V lost 7 bases and J 0 bases, leaving 12 bases between the germline ends. Looked up from germline, CDR1 is LNHDA and CDR2 is SQIVND (reference sequence). The CDR3 spans 14 residues. Here the CDR3 reads CASKGRSMNTEAFF. Here the CDR3 DNA reads TGTGCCAGTAAGGGGAGGTCCATGAACACTGAAGCTTTCTTT. The full variable domain, with the rest looked up from reference TRBV19 and TRBJ1-1, is DGGITQSPKYLFRKEGQNVTLSCEQNLNHDAMYWYRQDPGQGLRLIYYSQIVNDFQKGDIAEGYSVSREKKESFPLTVTSAQKNPTAFYLCASKGRSMNTEAFFGQGTRLTVV.

This clone was seen only a few times. The V call is TRBV12-5, the J call TRBJ1-3; the D gene is possibly TRBD1 (6 bases). The CDR3 sequence is 12 residues long. Germline V gene sequence: CDR1 LGHNT, CDR2 FRNRAP. V was cut by 6 bases and J by 9 bases, with 12 bases left in between. The CDR3 DNA reads TGTGCTAGTGGCCCTCTGGGGGCCACCATATATTTT. Amino acids: CASGPLGATIYF.

J is TRBJ2-4 and V is TRBV19, with 10 bases lining up with TRBD1. This CDR3 contains 17 residues. CDR1 is LNHDA, CDR2 SQIVND, per germline (reference sequence). V shed 4 bases and J 0 bases; nucleotides not matched to a gene: 6. The CDR3 region is CASSRQGARAAKNIQYF. The CDR3 coding sequence is TGTGCCAGTAGTAGACAGGGGGCGCGGGCAGCCAAAAACATTCAGTACTTC.

The chain recombines TRBV28 with TRBJ1-4; 8 positions agree with TRBD1. Germline V gene data show CDR1 as MDHEN and CDR2 as SYDVKM. CDR3 length equals 15 residues. Trimming removed 5 bases from V and 6 bases from J; junction bases left unmatched: 8. CDR3 protein: CASSLQGAGDEKLFF. Here the CDR3 DNA reads TGTGCCAGCAGTCTCCAGGGGGCGGGGGATGAAAAACTGTTTTTT.

The chain employs TRBV18 and TRBJ2-1, with D possibly TRBD2 on 6 matching bases. Germline values: CDR1 KGHSH, CDR2 LQKENI. CDR3 length equals 13 residues. V was cut by 4 bases and J by 8 bases, with 12 bases left in between. In DNA, the CDR3 is TGTGCCAGCTCACGGGACTTACTCGATGAGCAGTTCTTC. Protein: CASSRDLLDEQFF. The variable domain in full, completed from reference TRBV18 and TRBJ2-1, reads NAGVMQNPRHLVRRRGQEARLRCSPMKGHSHVYWYRQLPEEGLKFMVYLQKENIIDESGMPKERFSAEFPKEGPSILRIQQVVRGDSAAYFCASSRDLLDEQFFGPGTRLTVL.

V usage is TRBV5-1 and J usage is TRBJ1-1; possible D gene TRBD1, 5 bases. The ends were cut back, 0 bases at V and 3 bases at J, with 12 bases in the middle. Germline values: CDR1 SGHRS, CDR2 YFSETQ. The CDR3 has 15 amino acids. CDR3 amino acids: CASSLEGEPDTEAFF. DNA of the CDR3: TGCGCCAGCAGCTTGGAAGGGGAACCGGACACTGAAGCTTTCTTT.

This clone was counted a single time. The chain combines TRBV2 with TRBJ1-5, with TRBD1 as a possible D gene (6 bases). CDR1 is SNHLY, CDR2 FYNNEI, per germline. V lost 8 bases, J lost 1 base, and 6 bases lay in between. The CDR3 loop spans 12 amino acids. The CDR3 loop reads CASGQSNQPQHF. DNA for the CDR3: TGTGCCAGCGGACAGAGCAATCAGCCCCAGCATTTT.

This rearrangement joins TRBV13 to TRBJ2-3; 11 bases are shared with TRBD2. The ends lost 5 bases at V and 2 bases at J; junction bases unmatched: 6. This CDR3 comprises 16 residues. Per the germline V gene, CDR1 is PRHDT and CDR2 is FYEKMQ (reference sequence). The CDR3 protein is CASSEGTSGLTDTQYF. CDR3 in DNA: TGTGCCAGCAGCGAGGGGACTAGCGGTCTCACAGATACGCAGTATTTT. The variable domain in full, with the rest retrieved from reference TRBV13 and TRBJ2-3, is AAGVIQSPRHLIKEKRETATLKCYPIPRHDTVYWYQQGPGQDPQFLISFYEKMQSDKGSIPDRFSAQQFSDYHSELNMSSLELGDSALYFCASSEGTSGLTDTQYFGPGTRLTVL.

V usage is TRBV19 and J usage is TRBJ2-5; maybe TRBD2 (6 bases). V lost 8 bases, J lost 5 bases, and 12 bases lay in between. The V gene's germline CDR1 is LNHDA and CDR2 SQIVND (reference sequence). The CDR3 consists of 12 residues. Here the CDR3 DNA reads TGTGCCAGTCAGGGAGGTGGGGAGACCCAGTACTTC. This codes for CASQGGGETQYF.

J is TRBJ2-1 and V is TRBV6-6; 13 positions match TRBD2. The CDR3 loop spans 16 amino acids. From germline, CDR1 is MNHNY and CDR2 SVGAGI (reference sequence). V gave up 6 bases and J gave up 5 bases; unmatched junction bases: 7. Here the CDR3 reads CASRPSTSGRHNEQFF. CDR3 DNA: TGTGCCAGCAGGCCCTCGACTAGCGGGAGGCACAATGAGCAGTTCTTC.

V usage is TRBV11-2 and J usage is TRBJ2-5, with 7 bases identical to TRBD2. V dropped 0 bases and J dropped 6; count of bases not matched to a gene: 7. This CDR3 has 15 amino acids. Germline CDR1 is SGHAT and CDR2 is FQNNGV. The CDR3: CASSLEYGREKTQYF. Here the CDR3 DNA reads TGTGCCAGCAGCTTAGAGTACGGGCGGGAGAAGACCCAGTACTTC.

The gene calls are TRBV7-6 and TRBJ2-3, with a tentative D call TRBD1 (5 bases). The CDR3 has 16 residues. The V end lost 5 bases, the J end lost 6 bases, and 21 bases lay between the germline ends. Germline CDR1 SGHVS, CDR2 FNYEAQ. Written as DNA, the CDR3 is TGTGCCAGCAGCCCCAGGACACCTGGGCTTTGGGATACGCAGTATTTT. It specifies CASSPRTPGLWDTQYF.

In this sample, this clone turned up once. This CDR3 is CASSPRSGKSTDTQYF. Here the CDR3 DNA reads TGTGCCAGCTCACCACGAAGCGGGAAGAGCACAGATACGCAGTATTTT. The chain recombines TRBV18 with TRBJ2-3; 7 nucleotides align to TRBD2. J gave up 0 bases and V 1 base, and 4 bases lay outside the gene matches. CDR3 size: 16 residues. The germline V gene encodes CDR1 KGHSH and CDR2 LQKENI.

The chain links TRBV28 to TRBJ1-5, with 11 positions matching TRBD1. Germline CDR1 MDHEN, CDR2 SYDVKM. V shed 6 bases and J 5 bases; nucleotides not matched to a gene: 6. The CDR3 is 15 residues long. The CDR3 DNA is TGTGCCAGCAGGAGGGACAGGGGGTTTGATCAGCCCCAGCATTTT. Amino acid sequence: CASRRDRGFDQPQHF. Drawing the rest from reference TRBV28 and TRBJ1-5, the complete variable domain is DVKVTQSSRYLVKRTGEKVFLECVQDMDHENMFWYRQDPGLGLRLIYFSYDVKMKEKGDIPEGYSVSREKKERFSLILESASTNQTSMYLCASRRDRGFDQPQHFGDGTRLSIL.

The CDR3: CASSEAATGVTEAFF. In DNA, the CDR3 is TGTGCCAGCAGTGAAGCGGCCACAGGGGTTACTGAAGCTTTCTTT. This sequence joins TRBV2 and TRBJ1-1; 7 bases are shared with TRBD1. The CDR3 runs to 15 residues. Germline V gene sequence: CDR1 SNHLY, CDR2 FYNNEI. The trim removed 0 bases at V and 5 bases at J, leaving 6 bases unmatched.

This rearrangement joins TRBV11-3 to TRBJ2-2; D not resolved. V was trimmed by 1 base and J by 1 base, leaving 7 bases between them. CDR1 is SGHNT and CDR2 is YENEEA in the germline V gene. The CDR3 spans 15 residues. CDR3 sequence reads: CASSLVSLNTGELFF. The CDR3 coding sequence is TGTGCCAGCAGCTTAGTCTCCCTGAACACCGGGGAGCTGTTTTTT.